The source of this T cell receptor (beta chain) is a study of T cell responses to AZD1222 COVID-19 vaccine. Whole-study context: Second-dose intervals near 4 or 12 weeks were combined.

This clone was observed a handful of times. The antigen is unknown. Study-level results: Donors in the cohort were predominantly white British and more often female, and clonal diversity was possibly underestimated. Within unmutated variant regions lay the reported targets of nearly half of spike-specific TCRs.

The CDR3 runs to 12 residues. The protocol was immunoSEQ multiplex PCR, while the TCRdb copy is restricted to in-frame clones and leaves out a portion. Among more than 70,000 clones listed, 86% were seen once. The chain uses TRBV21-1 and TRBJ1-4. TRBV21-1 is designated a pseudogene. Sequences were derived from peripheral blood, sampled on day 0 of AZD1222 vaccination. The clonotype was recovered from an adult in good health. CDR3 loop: CASIRDLEKLFF. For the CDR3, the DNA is TGTGCCAGCATCCGGGATTTGGAAAAACTGTTTTTT.